This TCR beta chain originates from a study of T cells after posttransplantation cyclophosphamide. Study-wide results and caveats: Recipient CMV seropositivity and CMV reactivation strongly tracked TRB clonality. Later post-transplant blood repertoires were often dominated by donor CD8+ memory clones. TRB overlap between skin or GI tissue T cells and blood was limited.

This clone was counted ten times or more. The antigen remains undetermined. The CDR3 consists of 15 residues. CDR1 and CDR2 from the germline V gene are SGDLS and YYNGEE. The V gene lost 0 bases and the J gene lost 2 bases, with 9 bases spanning the gap. Repertoires were generated with immunoSEQ multiplex PCR, while TCRdb's copy carries only in-frame clones and drops some. This sample has 23,000 or so clones, each found more than once. Cyclophosphamide on days +3 and +4 followed busulfan-fludarabine conditioning and a marrow graft. Material: PBMCs, obtained after allogeneic stem cell transplant with posttransplant cyclophosphamide. The chain couples TRBV9 to TRBJ2-1; unclear D gene. The receptor was isolated from a male patient aged 18 to 35 who received an allogeneic stem cell transplant from a related donor, was CMV-positive, and had no GVHD. Some T cells may originate from the graft donor. CDR3 sequence reads: CASSVAEETYNEQFF. CDR3 nucleotide sequence: TGTGCCAGCAGCGTAGCCGAAGAGACCTACAATGAGCAGTTCTTC.